A selection of T cell receptor beta chains follows, all from one sample in a study of blood T cell repertoires in COVID-19. The table came from immunoSEQ multiplex PCR; TCRdb's copy has only in-frame clones and leaves some out. This sample yields about 200,000 clones, of which 84% are seen a single time; around 14% belongs to the top ten. Specimen: peripheral blood. Receptors originate from a human donor in a cohort sampled during active COVID-19. The CDR3 runs from the conserved cysteine through the conserved F or W. The D gene is left open where the match is weak. Clone sizes are given selectively: once, few, many, or a class where the clone is expanded.

size	V	J	D	DNA	CDR3
few	TRBV2	TRBJ2-2	TRBD1	TGTGCCAGCAGCGGGACAGGGGGCGTCTCGGCCGGGGAGCTGTTTTTT	CASSGTGGVSAGELFF
.	TRBV5-5	TRBJ2-7	TRBD1	TGTGCCAGCAGCCCCCGGGACAGGGGTTGGGAGCAGTACTTC	CASSPRDRGWEQYF
.	TRBV6-5	TRBJ2-3	.	TGTGCCAGCACCCATTCGGGAGTAGAAACAGATACGCAGTATTTT	CASTHSGVETDTQYF
.	TRBV13	TRBJ1-1	.	TGTGCCAGCAGCCGCAGGGGAAGGTCTGAAGCTTTCTTT	CASSRRGRSEAFF
.	TRBV28	TRBJ2-5	.	TGTGCCAGCAGTTTCCGCAGGGTAAGGGAGACCCAGTACTTC	CASSFRRVRETQYF
.	TRBV7-9	TRBJ1-2	.	TGTGCCAGCAGCTTAGGCTCCGGAGCTAACTATGGCTACACCTTC	CASSLGSGANYGYTF
.	TRBV12-3/TRBV12-4	TRBJ2-7	.	TGTGCCAGCGCGTCAGGGGTTGACTACGAGCAGTACTTC	CASASGVDYEQYF
.	TRBV5-8	TRBJ1-4	.	TGTGCCAGCAGCTGGGGCCGGCGGTCTAATGAAAAACTGTTTTTT	CASSWGRRSNEKLFF
few	TRBV9	TRBJ2-7	.	TGTGCCAGCAGCGTAGGATGGGGGGACAGAGTGCAGTACTTC	CASSVGWGDRVQYF
.	TRBV19	TRBJ2-2	.	TGTGCCAGTACCTCTGGGGGGAGTCAGAACACCGGGGAGCTGTTTTTT	CASTSGGSQNTGELFF
.	TRBV28	TRBJ2-3	TRBD1	TGTGCCAGCAGTTTACCCTCCGGGACAGCCCGGGGAGATACGCAGTATTTT	CASSLPSGTARGDTQYF
.	TRBV10-3	TRBJ2-7	.	TGTGCCATCAGTCCTAGCTCCTACGAGCAGTACTTC	CAISPSSYEQYF
few	TRBV27	TRBJ1-1	TRBD1	TGTGCCAGCAGTCGTTCAGGGGGACGAACTGAAGCTTTCTTT	CASSRSGGRTEAFF
.	TRBV5-1	TRBJ2-7	TRBD2	TGCGCCAGCAGCCAGAAACAGAACCGGGGGGGCGAGCAGTACTTC	CASSQKQNRGGEQYF
few	TRBV2	TRBJ2-2	.	TGTGCCAGCAGTGAGGTTTTGGCGGCGAACACCGGGGAGCTGTTTTTT	CASSEVLAANTGELFF
.	TRBV30	TRBJ2-1	.	TGTGCCTGGAACAGGATATCTATGGACAATGAGCAGTTCTTC	CAWNRISMDNEQFF
.	TRBV11-2	TRBJ2-4	TRBD1	TGTGCCAGCAGCAGGTCGACAGGGGGATCCAAAAACATTCAGTACTTC	CASSRSTGGSKNIQYF
few	TRBV29-1	TRBJ1-5	.	TGCAGCGTTGTTGACAGGACAAATCAGCCCCAGCATTTT	CSVVDRTNQPQHF
.	TRBV5-1	TRBJ2-1	.	TGCGCCAGCAGCTTGGGCCGGGACTTACCGTACAATGAGCAGTTCTTC	CASSLGRDLPYNEQFF
.	TRBV5-8	TRBJ2-7	TRBD2	TGTGCCAGCAGCTGGGGGGGGAATCCCTACGAGCAGTACTTC	CASSWGGNPYEQYF
.	TRBV5-6	TRBJ2-3	TRBD1	TGTGCCAGCAGCTTTCTGACAGGGGTTTCAGATACGCAGTATTTT	CASSFLTGVSDTQYF
.	TRBV19	TRBJ1-2	TRBD1	TGTGCCAGTAAGGAGACAGGGCAGTATGGCTACACCTTC	CASKETGQYGYTF